A single sample is the source of the 21 T cell receptor beta chains below, sequenced in a study of OX40 agonist ivuxolimab in advanced cancers. Receptor amplification or capture employed the immunoSEQ multiplex PCR assay. The table comes from immuneACCESS by way of TCRdb, which keeps in-frame sequences with V and J called. Part of the clones is missing from these tables; in studies checked, under half for an unresolved V gene and the rest for unknown reasons. In this sample the table shows 80,000 to 100,000 clones, 80% to 90% of which occur a single time. Under 0.35% of the sample lies in the top ten. The sample was CD4+ or CD8+ T cells sorted from blood, taken in a trial of the OX40 agonist ivuxolimab. These receptors originate from an adult with an advanced solid tumor such as melanoma, head and neck, liver or kidney cancer.

The gene calls are TRBV19 and TRBJ2-2; D ambiguous. CDR1 and CDR2 from the germline V gene are LNHDA and SQIVND (reference sequence). V was shortened by 7 bases and J by 1 base, with 10 bases between the two germline ends. CDR3 size: 14 residues. DNA for the CDR3: TGTGCCAGTAACCGGCAGAAGAACACCGGGGAGCTGTTTTTT. Its translation is CASNRQKNTGELFF. The variable domain in full, with the rest retrieved from reference TRBV19 and TRBJ2-2, is DGGITQSPKYLFRKEGQNVTLSCEQNLNHDAMYWYRQDPGQGLRLIYYSQIVNDFQKGDIAEGYSVSREKKESFPLTVTSAQKNPTAFYLCASNRQKNTGELFFGEGSRLTVL.

The chain uses TRBV11-2 and TRBJ2-7, with 8 bases that match TRBD1. The CDR3 has 15 amino acids. The V gene's germline CDR1 is SGHAT and CDR2 FQNNGV. Trimming cost V 4 bases and J 2 bases; bases outside gene matches: 7. In DNA form, the CDR3 reads TGTGCCAGCAGCTCCGAAGGGACAGGAACCTACGAGCAGTACTTC. It specifies CASSSEGTGTYEQYF.

The chain recombines TRBV5-1 with TRBJ2-7; possibly TRBD1 or TRBD2 for D (6 bases each). Germline V gene lookup returns CDR1 SGHRS and CDR2 YFSETQ. V lost 0 bases, J lost 4 bases, and 23 bases lay in between. The CDR3 length is 18 residues. CDR3 amino acids: CASSLGGGGTHGRYEQYF. The DNA of the CDR3 is TGCGCCAGCAGCTTGGGAGGAGGGGGGACACACGGTCGGTACGAGCAGTACTTC.

This clone was seen a single time. The junction shows a germline mismatch at one end, possibly a read error. This chain connects TRBV30 to TRBJ1-5; 7 nucleotides agree with TRBD1. Germline CDR1 GTSNPN, CDR2 SVGIG (reference sequence). The CDR3 totals 15 residues. The CDR3 DNA reads as TGTGCCTGGAGTGCCGGGACAGTCACTTCTCAGACCCAGCATTTT. Its translation is CAWSAGTVTSQTQHF.

This clone has more than one count but fewer than ten. CDR3 amino acids: CASRGSRQRSSYNSPLHF. CDR3 nucleotide sequence: TGTGCCAGCAGGGGGTCGAGACAGAGGAGCTCCTATAATTCACCCCTCCACTTT. The chain combines TRBV27 with TRBJ1-6; D perhaps matches TRBD1 (5 bases). V was clipped by 6 bases and J by 0 bases, with 18 bases between them. The CDR3 sequence is 18 residues long. Germline CDR1 reads MNHEY; CDR2 reads SMNVEV (reference sequence).

This chain links TRBV2 with TRBJ1-2; D remains ambiguous. The CDR3 extends over 13 amino acids. The V end was cut by 6 bases, the J end by 3 bases, with 11 bases between. Germline V gives CDR1 SNHLY, CDR2 FYNNEI. This CDR3 is CASSRDKDYGYTF. CDR3 DNA: TGTGCCAGCAGCCGCGACAAGGACTATGGCTACACCTTC.

The genes are TRBV27 and TRBJ1-1; TRBD1 is a possible D gene (5 bases). There are 16 residues in the CDR3. Germline-derived CDR1 and CDR2 are MNHEY and SMNVEV (reference sequence). The V end was cut by 5 bases, the J end by 7 bases, with 23 bases between. In nucleotides, the CDR3 is TGTGCCAGCAGTCCCCAGGGAACACGGGCTGTCCATGAAGCTTTCTTT. It translates to CASSPQGTRAVHEAFF.

This rearrangement joins TRBV10-3 to TRBJ1-2, with D possibly matching TRBD1 (5 bases). The CDR3 consists of 13 residues. The V gene's germline CDR1 is ENHRY and CDR2 SYGVKD. V was cut by 10 bases and J by 2 bases, with 14 bases left in between. The CDR3 sequence: CATRDEPNYGYTF. CDR3 sequence (DNA): TGTGCCACCAGGGACGAACCGAACTATGGCTACACCTTC.

V is TRBV4-1 and J is TRBJ2-5, with D unresolved. This CDR3 region has 15 residues. Trimming left V 0 bases short and J 5 bases short, with 13 bases between. CDR1 and CDR2 (germline): MGHRA, YSYEKL. The CDR3, as DNA: TGCGCCAGCAGCCAAGAGGGTGGTAGCTTGGAGACCCAGTACTTC. Translation: CASSQEGGSLETQYF.

The V gene is TRBV6-1, the J gene TRBJ2-2, with 14 nucleotides matching TRBD2. The ends lost 4 bases at V and 4 bases at J; junction bases unmatched: 2. Germline values: CDR1 MNHNS, CDR2 SASEGT. This CDR3 is built from 16 residues. The CDR3 spells CASSVGLAGGTGELFF. The CDR3 DNA follows: TGTGCCAGCAGTGTTGGACTAGCGGGGGGCACCGGGGAGCTGTTTTTT.

The CDR3 spells CASSRIFTGDTNYGYTF. The CDR3 DNA reads TGTGCCAGTAGTCGAATCTTTACAGGGGATACTAACTATGGCTACACCTTC. The chain couples TRBV19 to TRBJ1-2; 7 bases match TRBD1. Unmatched junction bases numbered 12, after V lost 5 bases and J lost 0 bases. The CDR3 extends over 17 amino acids. The germline CDR1 and CDR2 sequences are LNHDA and SQIVND (reference sequence).

This sequence joins TRBV27 and TRBJ1-2, with a tentative D call TRBD1 (6 bases). CDR1 is MNHEY and CDR2 is SMNVEV in the germline V gene (reference sequence). This CDR3 is built from 14 residues. Trimming took off 4 bases at V and 4 bases at J, with 13 bases between the two ends. The DNA of the CDR3 is TGTGCCAGCAGTTCTAGGGCACAGGGCTATGGCTACACCTTC. Translation: CASSSRAQGYGYTF.

This chain uses TRBV5-4 with TRBJ2-3, with TRBD2 matching over 10 bases. The length of the CDR3 is 16 residues. Trimming at V came to 0 bases and at J to 3 bases, leaving 4 bases not matched to a gene. Germline lookup yields CDR1 SGHNT and CDR2 YYREEE (reference sequence). Here the CDR3 DNA reads TGTGCCAGCAGCTTGGTGAGCGGGGGGGCGACAGATACGCAGTATTTT. Translated, it gives CASSLVSGGATDTQYF. The full variable domain, its missing parts supplied by reference TRBV5-4 and TRBJ2-3, is ETGVTQSPTHLIKTRGQQVTLRCSSQSGHNTVSWYQQALGQGPQFIFQYYREEENGRGNFPPRFSGLQFPNYSSELNVNALELDDSALYLCASSLVSGGATDTQYFGPGTRLTVL.

V is TRBV19 and J is TRBJ1-2; a possible D gene is TRBD1 (5 bases). Germline CDR1 reads LNHDA; CDR2 reads SQIVND (reference sequence). V lost 3 bases and J 8 bases, leaving 13 bases between the germline ends. This CDR3 has 13 residues. CDR3 amino acids: CASSIRGIGGYTF. CDR3 in DNA: TGTGCCAGTAGTATCCGGGGGATAGGAGGCTACACCTTC.

The chain employs TRBV13 and TRBJ1-1; the match to TRBD1 covers 10 bases. Germline values: CDR1 PRHDT, CDR2 FYEKMQ (reference sequence). Trimming took 7 bases from V and 3 from J; bases not matched to a gene: 23. There are 20 residues in the CDR3. The CDR3: CASKKRRDRGNSGVDTEAFF. CDR3 nucleotide sequence: TGTGCCAGCAAGAAACGTCGGGACAGGGGTAATAGTGGTGTGGACACTGAAGCTTTCTTT.

The CDR3 loop reads CASSLAHREETQYF. For the CDR3, the DNA is TGCGCCAGCAGCTTGGCCCATCGTGAAGAGACCCAGTACTTC. This sequence joins TRBV5-1 and TRBJ2-5; D not resolved. Germline lookup yields CDR1 SGHRS and CDR2 YFSETQ. The CDR3 totals 14 residues. Trimming took off 0 bases at V and 3 bases at J, with 9 bases between the two ends.

V gene TRBV18 combines with J gene TRBJ2-7; D is unresolved. The CDR3 runs to 12 residues. Germline lookup yields CDR1 KGHSH and CDR2 LQKENI. Trimming left V 3 bases short and J 6 bases short, with 9 bases between. The CDR3 region has the DNA TGTGCCAGCTCACCCCCCACCTCCGAGCAGTACTTC. Encoded protein: CASSPPTSEQYF.

The J gene is TRBJ2-3, the V gene TRBV11-3; D remains unclear. Germline V gene lookup returns CDR1 SGHNT and CDR2 YENEEA. The CDR3 length is 15 residues. The V end lost 4 bases, the J end lost 1 base, and 12 bases lay between the germline ends. The CDR3: CASSSSTPGTDTQYF. The CDR3 region has the DNA TGTGCCAGCAGCTCTTCAACGCCTGGCACAGATACGCAGTATTTT.

This rearrangement joins TRBV19 to TRBJ2-5; TRBD2 aligns across 8 bases. Germline trimming cut 8 bases from V and 5 bases from J; bases unmatched to any gene: 13. The germline gives CDR1 LNHDA, CDR2 SQIVND (reference sequence). The length of the CDR3 is 15 residues. The CDR3 sequence is CASSAGAGGFETQYF. In DNA form, the CDR3 reads TGTGCCAGTTCTGCAGGCGCGGGGGGTTTTGAGACCCAGTACTTC.

This chain links TRBV6-5 with TRBJ2-2; a weak D match, TRBD1 (5 bases). Per germline, CDR1 MNHEY and CDR2 SVGAGI. The CDR3 has 14 residues. V lost 6 bases to trimming and J lost 4 bases, with 12 bases between them. The CDR3 region is CASSRRESTGELFF. The CDR3 DNA reads as TGTGCCAGCAGCCGCAGGGAATCCACCGGGGAGCTGTTTTTT.

The chain carries TRBV6-1 and TRBJ1-5; 7 bases are shared with TRBD1. CDR3 size: 15 residues. The V segment lost 4 bases and the J segment 2 bases; nucleotides outside the gene matches: 5. The germline CDR1 and CDR2 sequences are MNHNS and SASEGT. CDR3 sequence: CASSAGGTGNQPQHF. The CDR3 nucleotides are TGTGCCAGCAGTGCAGGCGGGACAGGCAATCAGCCCCAGCATTTT.